This TCR beta chain is drawn from a study of T-cell reconstitution after alpha-beta-depleted transplantation in children. Study-level findings and limits: Some patients' high day-60 TCRbeta diversity was traced to surviving recipient T cells and thymic progenitors. Fresh T-cell production supplied most of the T-cell counts and diversity seen one year after transplant. It was reported that alpha-beta T cells came from several hundred expanded graft clones (about two months after transplant).

Using unique molecular identifiers, the investigators prepared the TCRbeta library. A single record per CDR3 protein comes from TCRdb applying MiXCR to the PCR reads. The table includes roughly 200,000 distinct CDR3 sequences, around 9.2% detected once. CDR3 length: 15 amino acids. CDR1 and CDR2 (germline): SEHNR, FQNEAQ (reference sequence). Trimming pared 3 bases from V and 8 bases from J, leaving 16 bases between. A remark on this clonotype: What it binds is not known.

This sequence was found in a male patient aged 2-15 years who had a stem cell transplant for acute myeloid leukemia, so the T cells may come from the graft donor. The sample here was PBMCs, mostly from graft donor cells, taken 360 days after TCRalphabeta/CD19-depleted stem cell transplant. The chain links TRBV7-9 to TRBJ2-2; D gene uncertain. The CDR3 here is CASSLRTGSRGELFF. Here the CDR3 DNA reads TGTGCCAGCAGCTTGCGAACTGGGTCCCGGGGGGAGCTGTTTTTT.